The subject of this entry is one T cell receptor (beta chain). Its target is not known. TCRdb keeps only in-frame clones here, not all; method: immunoSEQ multiplex PCR. The repertoire consists of some 2.1 million clones, with around 93% occurring once and the leading ten covering over 1.5%. This entry is derived from a study of shared clonotypes between healthy human individuals. Overall study context: A couple of women and a few men aged 18 to 49 made up the donors.

V lost 4 bases to trimming and J lost 1 base, with 10 bases between them. Germline-derived CDR1 and CDR2 are SEHNR and FQNEAQ (reference sequence). The CDR3 consists of 14 residues. Study-wide results and limits: The four-donor shared clonotypes exceeded non-shared clonotypes in generation probability, with non-shared ones scoring lower.

Positive CCR7 selection of CD45RO-negative cells yielded the naive CD8 cells, and terminally differentiated effector memory CD45RA+ cells were excluded. The V gene is TRBV7-9, the J gene TRBJ2-5; D remains ambiguous. Sequenced sample: naive CD8+ T cells from PBMCs. The TCR comes from a man between 18 and 29 years old in good health. Some clones in this sample may be carry-over from other donors' samples. Here the CDR3 reads CASSSPFGQETQYF. The CDR3 DNA is TGTGCCAGCAGCTCCCCGTTTGGCCAAGAGACCCAGTACTTC.